These T cell receptor beta chains were read from a single sample in a study of PD-L1 blockade in urothelial cancer. Sequencing was performed with immunoSEQ multiplex PCR; in TCRdb, only in-frame clones are kept and a portion is missing. The sample carries about 87,000 clones, 80% to 90% recorded once. This specimen was PBMCs, taken around atezolizumab (anti-PD-L1) treatment. The receptors stem from a woman at least 80 years old with urothelial cancer. CDR3s include the opening cysteine and the closing phenylalanine or tryptophan. D genes are given only for firm matches. Not every row has a clone size; where given, it reads once, few, many or a size class.

CDR3 DNA,CDR3 protein,J gene,V gene,D gene,clone size
TGTGCCAGCAGTGAACCTAGCGGGAGCTACGAGCAGTACTTC,CASSEPSGSYEQYF,TRBJ2-7,TRBV6-1,TRBD2,-
TGTGCCAGCAACGGACAGAGTATCACCGGGGAGCTGTTTTTT,CASNGQSITGELFF,TRBJ2-2,TRBV6-6,-,-
TGTGCCAGCAGCCCATGGGGCGGGAGCTCCTACAATGAGCAGTTCTTC,CASSPWGGSSYNEQFF,TRBJ2-1,TRBV11-2,TRBD2,-
TGTGCCAGCAGCTTGCCAACTAGCGGGAGCGCGAAGACCCAGTACTTC,CASSLPTSGSAKTQYF,TRBJ2-5,TRBV5-4,TRBD2,-
TGTGCCAGCAGCTTACGGACAGGGGGCGTTGAAAAACTGTTTTTT,CASSLRTGGVEKLFF,TRBJ1-4,TRBV11-1,TRBD1,-
TGTGCCAGTAGTTCCCAATCTCTAGCGGCTCCCTACGAGCAGTACTTC,CASSSQSLAAPYEQYF,TRBJ2-7,TRBV19,TRBD2,-
TGTGCCAGTAGTTTAGGGACAGGGTTAAACACCGGGGAGCTGTTTTTT,CASSLGTGLNTGELFF,TRBJ2-2,TRBV19,TRBD1,-
TGTGCCAGTAGTATCCTCGGGAGCGGGGAGCTGTTTTTT,CASSILGSGELFF,TRBJ2-2,TRBV19,-,-
TGTGCCAGCAGTCCACCAGGGACAAAGGGATCCAGCGAGCAGTTCTTC,CASSPPGTKGSSEQFF,TRBJ2-1,TRBV27,-,-
TGTGCCAGCAGCGGACAGTCCGCAGATACGCAGTATTTT,CASSGQSADTQYF,TRBJ2-3,TRBV9,-,-
TGTGCCAGCAGCTCTCCGACTAGCGGGAACGATCGCAATGAGCAGTTCTTC,CASSSPTSGNDRNEQFF,TRBJ2-1,TRBV5-6,TRBD2,once
TGTGCCAGTAGTATTCGAGCCACCGTCATGTCTGGCTACACCTTC,CASSIRATVMSGYTF,TRBJ1-2,TRBV19,-,-
TGCAGCGTTCGGATCGGGAGCTCCGAGCAGTACTTC,CSVRIGSSEQYF,TRBJ2-7,TRBV29-1,-,-
TGTGCCAGCAGCCAGACAGGGGTTCAGGACGAGCAGTACTTC,CASSQTGVQDEQYF,TRBJ2-7,TRBV5-4,TRBD1,-
TGTGCCAGCAGCGGGGGGACCGACGGGACGGGGGGCACTGAAGCTTTCTTT,CASSGGTDGTGGTEAFF,TRBJ1-1,TRBV9,-,-
TGTGCCAGTAGTCCAGACCAGGGGCACAACTATGGCTACACCTTC,CASSPDQGHNYGYTF,TRBJ1-2,TRBV19,-,-
TGTGCCAGCAGCCCTACCGGGACAGATTACACAGATACGCAGTATTTT,CASSPTGTDYTDTQYF,TRBJ2-3,TRBV9,TRBD1,-
TGTGCCAGCAAGCGGACAGGAAGGGGAGGTAACACTGAAGCTTTCTTT,CASKRTGRGGNTEAFF,TRBJ1-1,TRBV2,TRBD1,-
TGTGCCAGCAGCCAAGATCGGTTACGGACAGTCAACACTGAAGCTTTCTTT,CASSQDRLRTVNTEAFF,TRBJ1-1,TRBV4-2,-,-
TGCGCCAGCAGCTTAGCGGTGGGCACAGATACGCAGTATTTT,CASSLAVGTDTQYF,TRBJ2-3,TRBV5-1,-,-
TGTGCCAGCAGTCTGGACAGGGGCCACCTGTCAGGGCAGTACTTC,CASSLDRGHLSGQYF,TRBJ2-7,TRBV28,TRBD1,-
TGCGCCAGCAGCTCGGGAGTCCTTAGCTCTGGGGCCAACGTCCTGACTTTC,CASSSGVLSSGANVLTF,TRBJ2-6,TRBV5-1,-,-
TGTGCCACCCAAAAACTTCTCCAGACAACGAGACAGGGAACCTACGAGCAGTACTTC,CATQKLLQTTRQGTYEQYF,TRBJ2-7,TRBV10-3,TRBD1,-
TGTGCCAGCAGAGTTCGGCGGGAGCTTGGGTACAATGAGCAGTTCTTC,CASRVRRELGYNEQFF,TRBJ2-1,TRBV28,TRBD2,-
TGTGCCAGTAGTAACTACAGGGACTCTGGGGCCAACGTCCTGACTTTC,CASSNYRDSGANVLTF,TRBJ2-6,TRBV19,-,-
TGTGCCAGCAGCCATAGACAGGGGAGCAATCAGCCCCAGCATTTT,CASSHRQGSNQPQHF,TRBJ1-5,TRBV28,TRBD1,-
TGTGCCAGCAGCCCCCTCGGGGAGACCGGGGAGCTGTTTTTT,CASSPLGETGELFF,TRBJ2-2,TRBV7-7,-,-
TGTGCCAGTACCCAGGGGTTACTAAGCTATGGCTACACCTTC,CASTQGLLSYGYTF,TRBJ1-2,TRBV19,-,-
TGTGCCAGCAGCTTAGAACTAGGTCAGACCAACTATGGCTACACCTTC,CASSLELGQTNYGYTF,TRBJ1-2,TRBV7-6,-,-
TGTGCCAGCAGATCGGGACAAGACTATGGCTACACCTTC,CASRSGQDYGYTF,TRBJ1-2,TRBV28,-,-
TGTGCCAGCAGCGTATCGGGGGGCCACTATGGCTACACCTTC,CASSVSGGHYGYTF,TRBJ1-2,TRBV9,-,-
TGTGCCAGCAGTTTGGGTAGCGGGCCCAGTTTGAATGAGCAGTTCTTC,CASSLGSGPSLNEQFF,TRBJ2-1,TRBV27,TRBD2,-
TGTGCCAGCAGCTTTCGGGAGGCAGATACGCAGTATTTT,CASSFREADTQYF,TRBJ2-3,TRBV11-3,TRBD2,once
TGTGCCAGCACCGGGACAGGGCTCAACGAGCAGTACTTC,CASTGTGLNEQYF,TRBJ2-7,TRBV6-1,TRBD1,-
TGTGCCATCAGTGGAACGACGGGACTACACGAGCAGTACTTC,CAISGTTGLHEQYF,TRBJ2-7,TRBV10-3,TRBD2,-
TGTGCCAGCAGCGTAGCCCTGACTAGCGGGAGGGCCGGGGAGCTGTTTTTT,CASSVALTSGRAGELFF,TRBJ2-2,TRBV9,TRBD2,-
TGTGCCAGCAGTGAAGCGGATCGGAGGACAGGGTTGATTAACCTGGGCGAGCAGTACTTC,CASSEADRRTGLINLGEQYF,TRBJ2-7,TRBV2,TRBD1,-
TGTGCCAGTAGTGCCACAGACAGGGTAGAGGGCTACACCTTC,CASSATDRVEGYTF,TRBJ1-2,TRBV19,TRBD1,-